A selection of T cell receptor beta chains follows, all from one sample in a study of cytomegalovirus exposure and HLA in healthy donors. The data were produced by immunoSEQ multiplex PCR, yet TCRdb's version contains in-frame clones alone and is incomplete. The sample lists hundreds of thousands of clones; 86% were seen once. Sequenced: PBMCs. These receptors were obtained from a woman aged 18-29 years in good health and CMV-seronegative. The conserved cysteine and the conserved F or W are not part of the CDR3 here. The order of the fields is CDR3 protein, J gene, clone size, V gene. Clone size, where shown, is once, few, many, or a class for clones that have expanded.

ASSLASLGGTDTQY	TRBJ2-3	once	TRBV5-1
ASREWGSGNYEQY	TRBJ2-7	NA	TRBV27
ASSVGTSGTDTQY	TRBJ2-3	NA	TRBV9
ASSSFANTGELF	TRBJ2-2	NA	TRBV27
ASSTSSGVGEQY	TRBJ2-7	few	TRBV5-4
ASSLEREVS	TRBJ1-1	NA	TRBV7-9
ASSLYPGNTIY	TRBJ1-3	NA	TRBV9
ASRHGQGANQPQH	TRBJ1-5	few	TRBV28
ASSTGANYGYT	TRBJ1-2	few	TRBV5-1
ASSPKTGSSETQY	TRBJ2-5	NA	TRBV5-4
ARTTGASTEAF	TRBJ1-1	NA	TRBV2
ASLLDIVGQGTQY	TRBJ2-5	few	TRBV5-1
ASSNQKRSGGNTIY	TRBJ1-3	NA	TRBV19
ASSGTGGWQAF	TRBJ1-1	NA	TRBV28
ASSLKGGGADTQY	TRBJ2-3	NA	TRBV5-4
ATSLPGTGYEQY	TRBJ2-7	NA	TRBV15
ASSLLTWTGRGNQPQH	TRBJ1-5	NA	TRBV28
ASSLQTGYYGYT	TRBJ1-2	NA	TRBV6-1
ASSPYGLQETQY	TRBJ2-5	once	TRBV18
ASSEPSGGGTGELF	TRBJ2-2	NA	TRBV2
ASSLTRPSTDTQY	TRBJ2-3	NA	TRBV5-1
ASGLQGADTGELF	TRBJ2-2	NA	TRBV7-3
ASSARAEPAYNEQF	TRBJ2-1	NA	TRBV9
ASSQDPSGGPRETQY	TRBJ2-5	NA	TRBV4-1
ASSEIPTGGGNTIY	TRBJ1-3	NA	TRBV6-1
ASSALSGRLNEQF	TRBJ2-1	NA	TRBV14
ASSLRDLGLAGRSTDTQY	TRBJ2-3	NA	TRBV7-8